This entry features one T cell receptor beta chain sequence. Its antigen remains unidentified. Generated by immunoSEQ multiplex PCR, the TCRdb table keeps only in-frame clones and is missing some. The sample carries about 80,000 clones, more than 75% recorded once. V was clipped by 3 bases and J by 3 bases; unmatched bases: 4. Germline V gene data show CDR1 as SEHNR and CDR2 as FQNEAQ (reference sequence). This CDR3 has 15 residues. The data stem from a study of OX40 agonist ivuxolimab in advanced cancers. Findings and limits, study-wide: The CD4+ and CD8+ T cells in the blood had expanded clonally by week 6 at 0.1 to 3.0 mg/kg.

This sequence was found in an adult with an advanced solid tumor such as melanoma, head and neck, liver or kidney cancer. V and J are TRBV7-9 and TRBJ1-2, with 10 bases lining up with TRBD1. This sample comprised CD4+ or CD8+ T cells sorted from blood, obtained in a trial of the OX40 agonist ivuxolimab. CDR3 nucleotides: TGTGCCAGCAGCTTGGGACAGGGGAGTGACTATGGCTACACCTTC. Its translation: CASSLGQGSDYGYTF. Using reference TRBV7-9 and TRBJ1-2 for the parts outside the CDR3, the full variable domain is DTGVSQNPRHKITKRGQNVTFRCDPISEHNRLYWYRQTLGQGPEFLTYFQNEAQLEKSRLLSDRFSAERPKGSFSTLEIQRTEQGDSAMYLCASSLGQGSDYGYTFGSGTRLTVV.